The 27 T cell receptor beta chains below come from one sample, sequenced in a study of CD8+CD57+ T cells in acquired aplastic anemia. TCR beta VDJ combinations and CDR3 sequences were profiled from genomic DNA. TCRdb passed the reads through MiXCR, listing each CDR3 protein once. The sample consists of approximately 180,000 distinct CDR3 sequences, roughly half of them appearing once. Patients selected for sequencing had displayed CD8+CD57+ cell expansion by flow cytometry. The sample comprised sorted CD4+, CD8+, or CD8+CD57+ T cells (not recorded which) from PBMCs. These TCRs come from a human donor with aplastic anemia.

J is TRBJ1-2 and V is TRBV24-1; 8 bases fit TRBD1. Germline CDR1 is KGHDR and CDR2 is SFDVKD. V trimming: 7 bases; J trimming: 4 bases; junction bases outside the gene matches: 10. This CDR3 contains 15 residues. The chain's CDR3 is CATSGPGTGSYGYTF. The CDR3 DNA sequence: TGTGCCACCAGCGGCCCTGGGACAGGAAGCTATGGCTACACCTTC.

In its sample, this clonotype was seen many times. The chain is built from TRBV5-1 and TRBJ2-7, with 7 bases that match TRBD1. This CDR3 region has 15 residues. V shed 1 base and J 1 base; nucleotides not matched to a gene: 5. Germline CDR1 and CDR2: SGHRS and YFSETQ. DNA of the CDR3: TGCGCCAGCAGCTTGCGGCCAGGGGGATCCTACGAGCAGTACTTC. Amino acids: CASSLRPGGSYEQYF. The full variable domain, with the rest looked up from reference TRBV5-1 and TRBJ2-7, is KAGVTQTPRYLIKTRGQQVTLSCSPISGHRSVSWYQQTPGQGLQFLFEYFSETQRNKGNFPGRFSGRQFSNSRSEMNVSTLELGDSALYLCASSLRPGGSYEQYFGPGTRLTVT.

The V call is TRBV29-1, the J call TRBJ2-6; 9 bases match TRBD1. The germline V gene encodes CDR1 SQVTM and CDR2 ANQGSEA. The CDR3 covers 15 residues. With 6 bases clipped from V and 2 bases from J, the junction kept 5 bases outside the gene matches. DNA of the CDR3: TGCAGCGTGGGGGGACAGGGCCCTGGGGCCAACGTCCTGACTTTC. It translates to CSVGGQGPGANVLTF. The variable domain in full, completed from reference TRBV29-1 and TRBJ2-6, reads SAVISQKPSRDICQRGTSLTIQCQVDSQVTMMFWYRQQPGQSLTLIATANQGSEATYESGFVIDKFPISRPNLTFSTLTVSNMSPEDSSIYLCSVGGQGPGANVLTFGAGSRLTVL.

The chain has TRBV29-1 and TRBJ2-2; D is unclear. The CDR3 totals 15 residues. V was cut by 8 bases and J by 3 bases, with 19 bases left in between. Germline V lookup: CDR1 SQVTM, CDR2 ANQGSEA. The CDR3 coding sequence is TGCAGCCCCCGGGCGTACTTTCGGTACACCGGGGAGCTGTTTTTT. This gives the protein CSPRAYFRYTGELFF.

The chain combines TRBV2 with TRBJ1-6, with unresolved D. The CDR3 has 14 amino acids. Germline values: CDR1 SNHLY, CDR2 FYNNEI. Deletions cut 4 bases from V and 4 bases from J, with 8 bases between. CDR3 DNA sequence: TGTGCCAGCAGTGGCGGCCAGTATAATTCACCCCTCCACTTT. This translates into CASSGGQYNSPLHF.

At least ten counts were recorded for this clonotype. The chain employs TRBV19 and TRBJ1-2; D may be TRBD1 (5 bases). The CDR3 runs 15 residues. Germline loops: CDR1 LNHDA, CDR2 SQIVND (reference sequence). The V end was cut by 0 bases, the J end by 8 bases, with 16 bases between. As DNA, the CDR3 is TGTGCCAGTAGTATAGATTGGCAGGGAGGGAAAGGCTACACCTTC. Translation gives CASSIDWQGGKGYTF.

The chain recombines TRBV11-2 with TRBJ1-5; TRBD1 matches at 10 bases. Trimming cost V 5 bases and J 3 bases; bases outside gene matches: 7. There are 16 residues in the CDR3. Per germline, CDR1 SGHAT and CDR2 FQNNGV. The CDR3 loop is CASSDPGQGNNQPQHF. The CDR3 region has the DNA TGTGCCAGCAGCGATCCGGGACAGGGGAACAATCAGCCCCAGCATTTT.

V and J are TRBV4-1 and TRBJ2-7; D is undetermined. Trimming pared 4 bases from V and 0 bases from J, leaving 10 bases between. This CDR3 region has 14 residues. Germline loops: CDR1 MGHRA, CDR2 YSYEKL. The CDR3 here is CASSPGPASYEQYF. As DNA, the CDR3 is TGCGCCAGCAGCCCCGGACCTGCCTCCTACGAGCAGTACTTC.

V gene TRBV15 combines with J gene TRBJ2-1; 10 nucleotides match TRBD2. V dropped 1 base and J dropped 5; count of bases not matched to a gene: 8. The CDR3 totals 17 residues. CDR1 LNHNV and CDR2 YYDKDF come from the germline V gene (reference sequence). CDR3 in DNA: TGTGCCACCAGCAGAGCTAAAGGGACTAGCGAGAACAATGAGCAGTTCTTC. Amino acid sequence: CATSRAKGTSENNEQFF.

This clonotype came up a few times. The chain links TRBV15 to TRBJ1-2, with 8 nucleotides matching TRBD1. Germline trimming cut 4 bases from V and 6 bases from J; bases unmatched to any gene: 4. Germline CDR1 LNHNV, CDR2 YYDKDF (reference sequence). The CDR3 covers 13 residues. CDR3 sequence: CATSKGQGDGYTF. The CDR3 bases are TGTGCCACCAGCAAAGGACAGGGCGATGGCTACACCTTC.

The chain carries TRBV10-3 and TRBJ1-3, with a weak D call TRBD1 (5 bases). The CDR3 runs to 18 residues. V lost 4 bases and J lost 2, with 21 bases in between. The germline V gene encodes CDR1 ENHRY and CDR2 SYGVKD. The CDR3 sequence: CAISASLSRGMAGNTIYF. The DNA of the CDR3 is TGTGCCATCAGTGCCTCTTTGTCGCGGGGGATGGCTGGAAACACCATATATTTT.

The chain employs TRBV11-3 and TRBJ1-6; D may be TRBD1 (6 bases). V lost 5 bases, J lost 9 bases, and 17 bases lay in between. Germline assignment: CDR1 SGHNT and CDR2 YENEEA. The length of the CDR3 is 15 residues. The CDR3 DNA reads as TGTGCCAGCAGCACCAACAGGGCCCGGGGTTCACCCCTCCACTTT. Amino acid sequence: CASSTNRARGSPLHF.

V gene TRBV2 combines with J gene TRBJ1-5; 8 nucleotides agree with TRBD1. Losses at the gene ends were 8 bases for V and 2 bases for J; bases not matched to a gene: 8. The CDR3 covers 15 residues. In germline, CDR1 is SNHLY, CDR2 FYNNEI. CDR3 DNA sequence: TGTGCCAGCGGAGCCGGGACAGGAGGCAATCAGCCCCAGCATTTT. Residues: CASGAGTGGNQPQHF. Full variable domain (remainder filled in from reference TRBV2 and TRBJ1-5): EPEVTQTPSHQVTQMGQEVILRCVPISNHLYFYWYRQILGQKVEFLVSFYNNEISEKSEIFDDQFSVERPDGSNFTLKIRSTKLEDSAMYFCASGAGTGGNQPQHFGDGTRLSIL.

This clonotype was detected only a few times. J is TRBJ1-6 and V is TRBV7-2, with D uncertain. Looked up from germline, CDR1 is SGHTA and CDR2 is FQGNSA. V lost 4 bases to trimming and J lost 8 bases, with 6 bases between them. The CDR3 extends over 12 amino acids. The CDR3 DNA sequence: TGTGCCAGCAGCTCGAAATATTCACCCCTCCACTTT. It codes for CASSSKYSPLHF. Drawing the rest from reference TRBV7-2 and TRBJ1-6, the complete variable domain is GAGVSQSPSNKVTEKGKDVELRCDPISGHTALYWYRQSLGQGLEFLIYFQGNSAPDKSGLPSDRFSAERTGGSVSTLTIQRTQQEDSAVYLCASSSKYSPLHFGNGTRLTVT.

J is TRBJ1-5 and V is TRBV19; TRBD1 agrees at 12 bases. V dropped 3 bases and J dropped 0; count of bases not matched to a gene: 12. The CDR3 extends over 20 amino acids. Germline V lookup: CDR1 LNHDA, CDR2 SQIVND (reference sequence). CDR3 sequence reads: CASSMMRGTGGGHSNQPQHF. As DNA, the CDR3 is TGTGCCAGTAGTATGATGAGAGGGACAGGGGGCGGCCATAGCAATCAGCCCCAGCATTTT.

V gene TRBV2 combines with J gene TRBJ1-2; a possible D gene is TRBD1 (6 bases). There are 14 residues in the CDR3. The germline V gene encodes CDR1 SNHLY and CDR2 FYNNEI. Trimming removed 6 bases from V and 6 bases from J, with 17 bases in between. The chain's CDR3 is CASRANQGSHGYTF. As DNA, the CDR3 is TGTGCCAGCAGGGCTAATCAGGGGTCCCATGGCTACACCTTC.

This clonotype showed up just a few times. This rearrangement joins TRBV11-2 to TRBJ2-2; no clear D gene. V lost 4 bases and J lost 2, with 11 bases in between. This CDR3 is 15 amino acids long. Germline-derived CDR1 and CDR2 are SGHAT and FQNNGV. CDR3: CASSSIGGNTGELFF. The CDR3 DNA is TGTGCCAGCAGCTCTATCGGCGGAAACACCGGGGAGCTGTTTTTT.

CDR3 nucleotide sequence: TGCAGTGCTAGAGGGGGTAACCAAGAGACCCAGTACTTC. Its protein product is CSARGGNQETQYF. The chain couples TRBV20-1 to TRBJ2-5; D is uncertain. The CDR3 has 13 residues. Germline V gene data show CDR1 as DFQATT and CDR2 as SNEGSKA (reference sequence). The V gene lost 1 base and the J gene lost 0 bases, with 6 bases spanning the gap.

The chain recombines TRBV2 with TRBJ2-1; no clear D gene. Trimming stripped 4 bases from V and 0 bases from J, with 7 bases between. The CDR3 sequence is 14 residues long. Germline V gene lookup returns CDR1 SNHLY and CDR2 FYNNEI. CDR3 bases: TGTGCCAGCAGTGTAGCCCGCTCCTACAATGAGCAGTTCTTC. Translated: CASSVARSYNEQFF.

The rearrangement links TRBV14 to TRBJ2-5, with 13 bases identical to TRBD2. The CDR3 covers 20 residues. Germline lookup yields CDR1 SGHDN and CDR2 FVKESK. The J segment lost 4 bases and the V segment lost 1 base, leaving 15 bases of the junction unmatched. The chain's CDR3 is CASSQAGKERTSGSLETQYF. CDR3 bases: TGTGCCAGCAGCCAAGCCGGTAAGGAGAGGACTAGCGGGAGTCTAGAGACCCAGTACTTC.

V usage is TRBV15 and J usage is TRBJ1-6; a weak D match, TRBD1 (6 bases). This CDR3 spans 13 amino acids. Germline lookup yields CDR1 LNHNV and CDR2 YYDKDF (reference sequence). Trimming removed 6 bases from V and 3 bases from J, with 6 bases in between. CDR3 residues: CATRDSYNSPLHF. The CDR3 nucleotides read TGTGCCACCAGGGACAGCTATAATTCACCCCTCCACTTT.

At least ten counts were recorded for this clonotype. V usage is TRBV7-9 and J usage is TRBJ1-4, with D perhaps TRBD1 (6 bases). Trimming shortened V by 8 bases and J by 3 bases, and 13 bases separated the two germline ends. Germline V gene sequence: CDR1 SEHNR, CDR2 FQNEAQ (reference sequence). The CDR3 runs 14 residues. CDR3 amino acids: CASAGGGANEKLFF. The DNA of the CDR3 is TGTGCCAGCGCTGGAGGGGGAGCTAATGAAAAACTGTTTTTT.

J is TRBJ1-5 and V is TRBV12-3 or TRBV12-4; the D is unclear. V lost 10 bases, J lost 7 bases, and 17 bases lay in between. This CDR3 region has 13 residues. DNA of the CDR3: TGTGCCACCCAAGGGAAGGGAGAGCAGCCCCAGCATTTT. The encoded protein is CATQGKGEQPQHF.

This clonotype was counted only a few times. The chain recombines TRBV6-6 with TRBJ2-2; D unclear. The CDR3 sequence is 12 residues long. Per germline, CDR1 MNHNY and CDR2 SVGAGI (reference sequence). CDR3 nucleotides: TGTGCAGTGGGTAGATTGGTCGGGGAGCTGTTTTTT. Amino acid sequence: CAVGRLVGELFF.

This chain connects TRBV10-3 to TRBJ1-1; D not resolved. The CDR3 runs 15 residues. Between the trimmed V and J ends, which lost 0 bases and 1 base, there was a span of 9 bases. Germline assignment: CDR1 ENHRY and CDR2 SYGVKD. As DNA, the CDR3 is TGTGCCATCAGTGAGTCGATGGCAGGGAACACTGAAGCTTTCTTT. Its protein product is CAISESMAGNTEAFF.

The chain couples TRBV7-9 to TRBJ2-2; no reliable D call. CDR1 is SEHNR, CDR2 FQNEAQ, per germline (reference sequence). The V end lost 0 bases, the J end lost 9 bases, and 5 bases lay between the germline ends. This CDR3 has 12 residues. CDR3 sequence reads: CASSLADRELFF. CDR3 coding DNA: TGTGCCAGCAGCTTAGCCGACCGGGAGCTGTTTTTT.

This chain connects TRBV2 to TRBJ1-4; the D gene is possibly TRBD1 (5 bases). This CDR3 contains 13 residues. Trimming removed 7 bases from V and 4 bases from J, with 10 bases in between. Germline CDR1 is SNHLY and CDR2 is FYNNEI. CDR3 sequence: CASIGQDNEKLFF. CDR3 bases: TGTGCCAGCATCGGACAAGATAATGAAAAACTGTTTTTT.